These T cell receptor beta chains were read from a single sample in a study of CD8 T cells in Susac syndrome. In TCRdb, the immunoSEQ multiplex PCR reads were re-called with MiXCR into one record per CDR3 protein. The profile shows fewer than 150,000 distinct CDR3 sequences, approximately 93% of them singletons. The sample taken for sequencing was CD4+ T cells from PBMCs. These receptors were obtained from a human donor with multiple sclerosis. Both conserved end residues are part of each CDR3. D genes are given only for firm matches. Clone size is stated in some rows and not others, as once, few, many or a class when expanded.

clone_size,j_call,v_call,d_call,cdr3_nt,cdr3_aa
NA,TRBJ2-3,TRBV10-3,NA,TGTGCCATCAGTAGCACAGATACGCAGTATTTT,CAISSTDTQYF
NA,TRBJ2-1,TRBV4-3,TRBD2,TGCGCCAGCAGCCAAGGGACTAGCTCCTACAATGAGCAGTTCTTC,CASSQGTSSYNEQFF
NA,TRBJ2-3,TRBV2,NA,TGTGCCAGCAGTGAAGGCAGAACAGATACGCAGTATTTT,CASSEGRTDTQYF
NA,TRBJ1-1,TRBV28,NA,TGTGCCAGCAGTTTTCTGAGGGCTGGTGAAGCTTTCTTT,CASSFLRAGEAFF
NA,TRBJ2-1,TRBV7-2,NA,TGTGCCATCAGACCCTACAATGAGCAGTTCTTC,CAIRPYNEQFF
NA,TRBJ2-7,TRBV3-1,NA,TGTGCCAGCAGCCCGTATGGGGATCCCTCCTACGAGCAGTACTTC,CASSPYGDPSYEQYF
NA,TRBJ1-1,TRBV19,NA,TGTGCCAGTGCTACAGGCAGGAACACTGAAGCTTTCTTT,CASATGRNTEAFF
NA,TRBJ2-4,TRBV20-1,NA,TGCAGTGCTAGGGAAGCCAAAAACATTCAGTACTTC,CSAREAKNIQYF
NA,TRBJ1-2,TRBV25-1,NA,TGTGCCAGCACCCAGCCAGGGAGCTATGGCTACACCTTC,CASTQPGSYGYTF
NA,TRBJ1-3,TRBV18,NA,TGTGCCAGCTCACCCCCCTACTCTGGAAACACCATATATTTT,CASSPPYSGNTIYF
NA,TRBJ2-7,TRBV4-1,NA,TGCGCCAGCAGCCAAGTGGCGATCGGAAAGGGGACCTACGAGCAGTACTTC,CASSQVAIGKGTYEQYF
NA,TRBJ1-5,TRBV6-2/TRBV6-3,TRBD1,TGTGCCAGCAGTGACCCGGGACAGGGTCAGCCCCAGCATTTT,CASSDPGQGQPQHF
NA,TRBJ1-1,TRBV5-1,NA,TGCGCCAGCAGCCGGTCTGAATTTTTGAACACTGAAGCTTTCTTT,CASSRSEFLNTEAFF
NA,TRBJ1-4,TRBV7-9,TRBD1,TGTGCCAGCAGCTCGACAGGGATGAATGAAAAACTGTTTTTT,CASSSTGMNEKLFF
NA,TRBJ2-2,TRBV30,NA,TGTGCCTGGAGTGTCGGAGGGATGGGGGCCGGGGAGCTGTTTTTT,CAWSVGGMGAGELFF
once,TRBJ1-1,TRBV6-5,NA,TGTGCCAGCAGTTACCCCCCTGTGAAGTCGGGGACTGAAGCTTTCTTT,CASSYPPVKSGTEAFF
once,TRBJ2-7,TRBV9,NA,TGTGCCAGCAGCAAACAGGGAGGCCTCTACGAGCAGTACTTC,CASSKQGGLYEQYF
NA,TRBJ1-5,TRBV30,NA,TGTGCCTGGAGTGCTGGGCCGAATCAGCCCCAGCATTTT,CAWSAGPNQPQHF
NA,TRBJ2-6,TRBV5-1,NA,TGCGCCAGCAGGGGCTCTGGGGCCAACGTCCTGACTTTC,CASRGSGANVLTF
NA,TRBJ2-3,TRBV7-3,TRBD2,TGTGCCAGCAGCTTCCTAGCGGGGGGGCGAGCAGATACGCAGTATTTT,CASSFLAGGRADTQYF
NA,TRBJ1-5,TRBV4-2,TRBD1,TGTGCCAGCAGCCAAGATGGGACAGGGGCCTCAAATCAGCCCCAGCATTTT,CASSQDGTGASNQPQHF
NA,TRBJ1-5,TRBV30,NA,TGTGCCTGGAAACAGCATAGCAATCAGCCCCAGCATTTT,CAWKQHSNQPQHF
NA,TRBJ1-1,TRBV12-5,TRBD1,TGTGCTAGTTACGGACCAGGGGGATTAAACACTGAAGCTTTCTTT,CASYGPGGLNTEAFF
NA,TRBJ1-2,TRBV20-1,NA,TGCAGTGCTAGGCCCGTAGTCGGGGCCAACTATGGCTACACCTTC,CSARPVVGANYGYTF
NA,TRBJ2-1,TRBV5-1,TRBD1,TGCGCCAGCAGCTTGGAGGGACAGCGTTCCTACAATGAGCAGTTCTTC,CASSLEGQRSYNEQFF
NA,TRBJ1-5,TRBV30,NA,TGTGCCTGGAGTGTCGGCGGGGATCAGCCCCAGCATTTT,CAWSVGGDQPQHF
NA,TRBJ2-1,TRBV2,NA,TGTGCCAGCAGCCCCCTCGAGGCCTGGAACGGTGAGCAGTTCTTC,CASSPLEAWNGEQFF
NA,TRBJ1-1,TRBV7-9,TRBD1,TGTGCCAGCAGCTTCACAGGGGGAGGGACTGAAGCTTTCTTT,CASSFTGGGTEAFF
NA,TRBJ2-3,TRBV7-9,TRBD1,TGTGCCAGCAGCCGCGGACAGGAGATAGGAGATACGCAGTATTTT,CASSRGQEIGDTQYF
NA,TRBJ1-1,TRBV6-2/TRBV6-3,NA,TGTGCCAGCAGTTATGGCCGGCCAAACACTGAAGCTTTCTTT,CASSYGRPNTEAFF
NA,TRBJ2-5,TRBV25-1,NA,TGTGCCAGCAGTGTACTGGGGGCTGGGGAGACCCAGTACTTC,CASSVLGAGETQYF
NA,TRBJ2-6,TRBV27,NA,TGTGCCAGCGGCCTGCGTAGTGCCTCTGGGGCCAACGTCCTGACTTTC,CASGLRSASGANVLTF
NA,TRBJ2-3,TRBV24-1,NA,TGTGCCACCAGTGACTTCGATGGCACAGATACGCAGTATTTT,CATSDFDGTDTQYF
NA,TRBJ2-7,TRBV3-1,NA,TGTGCCAGCAGCCAAGAGTGGGCCCCAGAAATGGGGGAGCAGTACTTC,CASSQEWAPEMGEQYF
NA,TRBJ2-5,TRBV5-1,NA,TGCGCCAGCAGCTTGGTGGGGGACCAAGAGACCCAGTACTTC,CASSLVGDQETQYF
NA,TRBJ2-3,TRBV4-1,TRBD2,TGCGCCAGCAGCCAAGGTTTTAGCGGGCAGACTAGCACAGATACGCAGTATTTT,CASSQGFSGQTSTDTQYF
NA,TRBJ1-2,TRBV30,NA,TGTGCCTGGAGTGGAACCACAGGGTCGGGTGGCTACACCTTC,CAWSGTTGSGGYTF
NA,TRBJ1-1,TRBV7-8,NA,TGTGCCAGCAGCTTAGGTAGATTCGGGGGGCTGAACACTGAAGCTTTCTTT,CASSLGRFGGLNTEAFF
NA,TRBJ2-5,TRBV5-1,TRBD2,TGCGCCAGCAGCATCGGGACTAGAACCTCAGAGACCCAGTACTTC,CASSIGTRTSETQYF
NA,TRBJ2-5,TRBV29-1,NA,TGCAGCGTTGAAGGGGACGTAGGGTTGGAGGAGACCCAGTACTTC,CSVEGDVGLEETQYF
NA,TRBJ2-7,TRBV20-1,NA,TGCAGTGCAGGAGGGGATGGAAGCGAGCAGTACTTC,CSAGGDGSEQYF
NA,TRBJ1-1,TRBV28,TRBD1,TGTGCCAGCAGTTTGGATCTACCGGGACAGGGATTCGGTGGGGCTTTCTTT,CASSLDLPGQGFGGAFF
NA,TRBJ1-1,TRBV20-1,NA,TGCAGTGCGCCGAGGGGGAACATGAACACTGAAGCTTTCTTT,CSAPRGNMNTEAFF
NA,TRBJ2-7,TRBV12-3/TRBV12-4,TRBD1,TGTGCCAGCACCCAGGGACAGATATACGAGCAGTACTTC,CASTQGQIYEQYF
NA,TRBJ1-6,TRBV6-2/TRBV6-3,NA,TGTGCCAGCAGCCACGTTAGGACGGAGGATAATTCACCCCTCCACTTT,CASSHVRTEDNSPLHF
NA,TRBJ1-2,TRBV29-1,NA,TGCAGCGTAGGCGAGACAGGAAACTATGGCTACACCTTC,CSVGETGNYGYTF
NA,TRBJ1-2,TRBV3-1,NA,TGTGCCAGCAGCCAAGATCTCGGCAGGCTGGGCTACACCTTC,CASSQDLGRLGYTF
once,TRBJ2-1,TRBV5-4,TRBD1,TGTGCCAGCAGCAAGGGACAGGGTCTCTACAATGAGCAGTTCTTC,CASSKGQGLYNEQFF
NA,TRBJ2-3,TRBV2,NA,TGTGCCAGCACCTCCCGGACTTCTAGCACAGATACGCAGTATTTT,CASTSRTSSTDTQYF
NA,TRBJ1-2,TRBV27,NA,TGTGCCAGCAGTTCCGATTGGGACGGTTTGGATAACTATGGCTACACCTTC,CASSSDWDGLDNYGYTF
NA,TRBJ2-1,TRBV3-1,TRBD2,TGTGCCAGCAGCCTCCGAGGGGCAGCGGGGGGGCCGAAGGAGGAGCAGTTCTTC,CASSLRGAAGGPKEEQFF
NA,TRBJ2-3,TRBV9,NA,TGTGCCACCTCGAGGGGTACAGATACGCAGTATTTT,CATSRGTDTQYF
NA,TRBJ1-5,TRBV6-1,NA,TGTGCCAGCAGTGCCCGAGGGGGAAGCAATCAGCCCCAGCATTTT,CASSARGGSNQPQHF